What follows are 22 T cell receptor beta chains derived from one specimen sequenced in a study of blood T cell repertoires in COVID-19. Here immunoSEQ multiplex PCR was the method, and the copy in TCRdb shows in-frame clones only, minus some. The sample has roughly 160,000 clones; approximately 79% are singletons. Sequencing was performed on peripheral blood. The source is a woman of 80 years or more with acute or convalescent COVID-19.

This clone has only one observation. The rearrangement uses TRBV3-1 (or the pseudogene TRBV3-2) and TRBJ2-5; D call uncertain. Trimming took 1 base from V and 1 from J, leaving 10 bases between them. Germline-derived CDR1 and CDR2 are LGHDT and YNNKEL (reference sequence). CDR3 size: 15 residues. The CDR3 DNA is TGTGCCAGCAGCCAAGTCGTCCTGGCCCAAGAGACCCAGTACTTC. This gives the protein CASSQVVLAQETQYF.

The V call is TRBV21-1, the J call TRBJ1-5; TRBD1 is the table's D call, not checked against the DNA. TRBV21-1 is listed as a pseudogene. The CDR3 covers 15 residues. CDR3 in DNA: TGTGCCAGCAAGACGACAGGGGTGGAGGCTCAGCCCCAGCATTTT. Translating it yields CASKTTGVEAQPQHF.

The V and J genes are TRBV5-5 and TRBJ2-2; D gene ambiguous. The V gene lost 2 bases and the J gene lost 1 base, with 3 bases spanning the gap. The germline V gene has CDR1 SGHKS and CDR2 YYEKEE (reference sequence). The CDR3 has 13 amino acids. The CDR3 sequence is CASSFGNTGELFF. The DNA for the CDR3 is TGTGCCAGCAGCTTCGGGAACACCGGGGAGCTGTTTTTT. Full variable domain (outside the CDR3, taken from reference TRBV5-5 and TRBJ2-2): DAGVTQSPTHLIKTRGQQVTLRCSPISGHKSVSWYQQVLGQGPQFIFQYYEKEERGRGNFPDRFSARQFPNYSSELNVNALLLGDSALYLCASSFGNTGELFFGEGSRLTVL.

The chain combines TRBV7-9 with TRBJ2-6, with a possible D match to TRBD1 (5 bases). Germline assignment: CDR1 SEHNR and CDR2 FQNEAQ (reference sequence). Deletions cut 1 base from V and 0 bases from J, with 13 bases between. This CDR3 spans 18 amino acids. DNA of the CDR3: TGTGCCAGCAGCTTAGGACAGTACAGAAACTCTGGGGCCAACGTCCTGACTTTC. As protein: CASSLGQYRNSGANVLTF.

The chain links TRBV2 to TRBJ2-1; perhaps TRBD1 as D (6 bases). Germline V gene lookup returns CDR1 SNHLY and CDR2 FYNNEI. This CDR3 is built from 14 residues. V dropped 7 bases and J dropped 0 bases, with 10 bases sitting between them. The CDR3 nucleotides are TGTGCCAGCACGAAGGACAGCTCCTACAATGAGCAGTTCTTC. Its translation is CASTKDSSYNEQFF.

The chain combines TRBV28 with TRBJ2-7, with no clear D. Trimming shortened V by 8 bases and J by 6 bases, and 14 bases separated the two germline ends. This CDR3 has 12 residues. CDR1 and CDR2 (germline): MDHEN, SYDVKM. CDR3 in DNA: TGTGCCAGCGCTAACCTCCTCGGCGAGCAGTACTTC. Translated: CASANLLGEQYF. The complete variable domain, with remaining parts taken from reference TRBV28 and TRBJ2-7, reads DVKVTQSSRYLVKRTGEKVFLECVQDMDHENMFWYRQDPGLGLRLIYFSYDVKMKEKGDIPEGYSVSREKKERFSLILESASTNQTSMYLCASANLLGEQYFGPGTRLTVT.

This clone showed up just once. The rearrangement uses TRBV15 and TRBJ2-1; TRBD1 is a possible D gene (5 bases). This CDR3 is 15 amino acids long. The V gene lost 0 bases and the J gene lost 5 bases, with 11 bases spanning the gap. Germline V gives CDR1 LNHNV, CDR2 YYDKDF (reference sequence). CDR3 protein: CATSRDRRQNNEQFF. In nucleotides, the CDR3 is TGTGCCACCAGCAGAGATCGGCGACAGAACAATGAGCAGTTCTTC. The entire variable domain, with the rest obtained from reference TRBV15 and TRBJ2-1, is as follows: DAMVIQNPRYQVTQFGKPVTLSCSQTLNHNVMYWYQQKSSQAPKLLFHYYDKDFNNEADTPDNFQSRRPNTSFCFLDIRSPGLGDTAMYLCATSRDRRQNNEQFFGPGTRLTVL.

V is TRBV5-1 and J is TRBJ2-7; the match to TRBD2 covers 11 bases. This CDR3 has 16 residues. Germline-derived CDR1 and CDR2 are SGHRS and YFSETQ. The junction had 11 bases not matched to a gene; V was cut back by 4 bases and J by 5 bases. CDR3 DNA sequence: TGCGCCAGCAGCCTACTAGCGGGAGTGGGGGTGGACGAGCAGTACTTC. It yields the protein CASSLLAGVGVDEQYF.

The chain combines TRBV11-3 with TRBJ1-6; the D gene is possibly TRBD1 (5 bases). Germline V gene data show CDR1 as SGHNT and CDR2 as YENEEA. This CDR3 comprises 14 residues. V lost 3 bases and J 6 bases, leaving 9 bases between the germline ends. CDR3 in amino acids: CASSFSGANSPLHF. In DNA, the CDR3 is TGTGCCAGCAGCTTCAGCGGGGCTAATTCACCCCTCCACTTT. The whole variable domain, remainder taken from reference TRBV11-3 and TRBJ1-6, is EAGVVQSPRYKIIEKKQPVAFWCNPISGHNTLYWYLQNLGQGPELLIRYENEEAVDDSQLPKDRFSAERLKGVDSTLKIQPAELGDSAVYLCASSFSGANSPLHFGNGTRLTVT.

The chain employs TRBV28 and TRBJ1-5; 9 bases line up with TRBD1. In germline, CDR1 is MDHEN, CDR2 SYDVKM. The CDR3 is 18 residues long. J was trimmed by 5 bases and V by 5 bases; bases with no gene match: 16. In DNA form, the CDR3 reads TGTGCCAGCAGTAACGGAGCGGGACAGGGTGGTTCACATCAGCCCCAGCATTTT. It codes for CASSNGAGQGGSHQPQHF.

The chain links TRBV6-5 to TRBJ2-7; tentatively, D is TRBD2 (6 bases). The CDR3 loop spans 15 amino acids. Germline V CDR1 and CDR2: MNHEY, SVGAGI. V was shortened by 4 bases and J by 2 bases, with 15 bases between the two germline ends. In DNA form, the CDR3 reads TGTGCCAGCAGTTCTGCCGGGAGTCTCCCCTACGAGCAGTACTTC. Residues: CASSSAGSLPYEQYF.

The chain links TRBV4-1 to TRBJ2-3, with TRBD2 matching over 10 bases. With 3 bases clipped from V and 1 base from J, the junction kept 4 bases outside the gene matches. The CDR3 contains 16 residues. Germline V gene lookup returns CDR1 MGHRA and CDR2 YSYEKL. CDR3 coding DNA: TGCGCCAGCAGCCAGTCCGGGACTAGCGGCACAGATACGCAGTATTTT. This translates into CASSQSGTSGTDTQYF.

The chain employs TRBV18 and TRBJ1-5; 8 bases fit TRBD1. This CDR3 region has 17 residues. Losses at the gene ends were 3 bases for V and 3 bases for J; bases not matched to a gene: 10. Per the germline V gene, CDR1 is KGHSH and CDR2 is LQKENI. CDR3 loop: CASSPPGGQGHNQPQHF. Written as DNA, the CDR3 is TGTGCCAGCTCACCGCCTGGAGGACAGGGTCACAATCAGCCCCAGCATTTT.

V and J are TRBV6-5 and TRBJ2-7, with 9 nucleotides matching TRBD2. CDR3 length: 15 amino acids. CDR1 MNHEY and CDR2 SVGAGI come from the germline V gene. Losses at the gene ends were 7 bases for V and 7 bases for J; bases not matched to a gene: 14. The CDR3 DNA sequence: TGTGCCAGCACCCACACGGCTAGCGGGACGAGTGAGCAGTACTTC. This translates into CASTHTASGTSEQYF.

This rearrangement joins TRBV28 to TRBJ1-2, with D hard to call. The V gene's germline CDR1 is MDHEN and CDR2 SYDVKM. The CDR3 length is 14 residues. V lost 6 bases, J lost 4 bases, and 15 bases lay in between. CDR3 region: CASRRPEGLYGYTF. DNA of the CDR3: TGTGCCAGCAGACGTCCTGAGGGCCTCTATGGCTACACCTTC.

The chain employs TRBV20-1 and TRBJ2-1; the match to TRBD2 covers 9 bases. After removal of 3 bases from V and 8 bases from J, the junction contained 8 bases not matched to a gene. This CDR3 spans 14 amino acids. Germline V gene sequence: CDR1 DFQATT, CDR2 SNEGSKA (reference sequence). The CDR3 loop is CSASGSGSPDEQFF. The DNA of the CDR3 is TGCAGTGCTAGTGGTAGCGGGAGTCCTGATGAGCAGTTCTTC.

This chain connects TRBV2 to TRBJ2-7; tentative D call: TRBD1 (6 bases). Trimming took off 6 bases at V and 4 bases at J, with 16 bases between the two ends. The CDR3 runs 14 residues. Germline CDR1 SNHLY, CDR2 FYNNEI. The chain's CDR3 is CASRVRGHAYEQYF. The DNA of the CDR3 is TGTGCCAGCAGAGTCAGGGGACACGCGTACGAGCAGTACTTC.

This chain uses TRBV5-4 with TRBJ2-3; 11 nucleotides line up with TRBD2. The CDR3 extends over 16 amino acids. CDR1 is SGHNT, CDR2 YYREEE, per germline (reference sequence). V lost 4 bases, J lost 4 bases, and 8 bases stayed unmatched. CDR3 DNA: TGTGCCAGCAGCCCCGTGGTAGCGGGAGGGGCAGATACGCAGTATTTT. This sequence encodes CASSPVVAGGADTQYF.

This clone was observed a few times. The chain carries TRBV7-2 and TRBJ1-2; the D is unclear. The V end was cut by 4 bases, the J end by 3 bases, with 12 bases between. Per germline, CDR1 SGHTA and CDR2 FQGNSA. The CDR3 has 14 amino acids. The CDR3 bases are TGTGCCAGCAGCTCACCCATTGGCTACTATGGCTACACCTTC. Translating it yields CASSSPIGYYGYTF.

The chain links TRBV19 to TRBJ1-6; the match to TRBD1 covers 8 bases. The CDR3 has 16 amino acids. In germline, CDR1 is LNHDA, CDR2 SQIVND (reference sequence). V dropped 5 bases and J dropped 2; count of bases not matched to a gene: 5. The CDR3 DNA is TGTGCCAGTAGTTTCCGGACAGGGACCTATAATTCACCCCTCCACTTT. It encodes CASSFRTGTYNSPLHF.

CDR3 region: CSASQDSWTEAFF. The DNA for the CDR3 is TGCAGTGCTAGTCAGGACAGTTGGACTGAAGCTTTCTTT. V gene TRBV20-1 combines with J gene TRBJ1-1, with a possible D match to TRBD1 (6 bases). Germline loops: CDR1 DFQATT, CDR2 SNEGSKA (reference sequence). Trimming cost V 3 bases and J 5 bases, with 13 bases left between them. The CDR3 contains 13 residues.

DNA for the CDR3: TGTGCCAGCAGCCCACCTCCGGGACAGGGGGATGGCTACACCTTC. It encodes CASSPPPGQGDGYTF. The chain recombines TRBV9 with TRBJ1-2; 11 nucleotides align to TRBD1. CDR1 SGDLS and CDR2 YYNGEE come from the germline V gene. With 4 bases clipped from V and 6 bases from J, the junction kept 8 bases outside the gene matches. The CDR3 is 15 residues long. Supplemented by reference TRBV9 and TRBJ1-2, the full variable domain reads DSGVTQTPKHLITATGQRVTLRCSPRSGDLSVYWYQQSLDQGLQFLIQYYNGEERAKGNILERFSAQQFPDLHSELNLSSLELGDSALYFCASSPPPGQGDGYTFGSGTRLTVV.